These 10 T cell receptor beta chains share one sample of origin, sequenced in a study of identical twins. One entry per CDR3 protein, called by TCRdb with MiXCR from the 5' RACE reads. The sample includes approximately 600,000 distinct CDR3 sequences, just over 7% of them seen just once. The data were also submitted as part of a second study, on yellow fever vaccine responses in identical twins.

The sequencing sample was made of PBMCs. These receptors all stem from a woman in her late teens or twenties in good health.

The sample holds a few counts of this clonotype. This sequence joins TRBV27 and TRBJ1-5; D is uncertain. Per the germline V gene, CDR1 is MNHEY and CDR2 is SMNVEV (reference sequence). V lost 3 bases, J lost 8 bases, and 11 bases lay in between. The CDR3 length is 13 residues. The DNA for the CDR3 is TGTGCCAGCAGTTTCTCGAGGATAGAGCCCCAGCATTTT. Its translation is CASSFSRIEPQHF.

The CDR3 DNA reads as TGCAGTGCCCAAGAGCGGGGCCCCCTCCAAGAGACCCAGTACTTC. This encodes CSAQERGPLQETQYF. V gene TRBV20-1 combines with J gene TRBJ2-5, with 7 positions matching TRBD2. CDR1 and CDR2 (germline): DFQATT, SNEGSKA (reference sequence). Trimming removed 6 bases from V and 1 base from J; junction bases left unmatched: 11. This CDR3 spans 15 amino acids.

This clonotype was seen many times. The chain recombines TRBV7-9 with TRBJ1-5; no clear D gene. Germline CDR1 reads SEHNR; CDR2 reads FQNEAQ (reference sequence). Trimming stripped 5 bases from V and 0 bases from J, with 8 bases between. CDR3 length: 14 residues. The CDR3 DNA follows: TGTGCCAGCAGCGACGGTTTTAGCAATCAGCCCCAGCATTTT. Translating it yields CASSDGFSNQPQHF. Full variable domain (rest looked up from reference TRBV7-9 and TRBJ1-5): DTGVSQNPRHKITKRGQNVTFRCDPISEHNRLYWYRQTLGQGPEFLTYFQNEAQLEKSRLLSDRFSAERPKGSFSTLEIQRTEQGDSAMYLCASSDGFSNQPQHFGDGTRLSIL.

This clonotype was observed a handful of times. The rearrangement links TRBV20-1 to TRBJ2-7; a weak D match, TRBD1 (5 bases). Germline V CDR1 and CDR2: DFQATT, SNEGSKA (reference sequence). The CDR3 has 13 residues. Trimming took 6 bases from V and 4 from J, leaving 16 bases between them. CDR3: CSAYDSARYEQYV. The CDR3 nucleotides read TGCAGTGCCTACGACAGCGCCAGGTACGAGCAGTACGTC.

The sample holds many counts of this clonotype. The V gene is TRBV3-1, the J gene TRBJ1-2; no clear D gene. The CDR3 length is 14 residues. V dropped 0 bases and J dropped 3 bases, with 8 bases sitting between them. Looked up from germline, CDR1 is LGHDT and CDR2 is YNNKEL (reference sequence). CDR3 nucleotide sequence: TGTGCCAGCAGCCAAGAGGGCCCCTACTATGGCTACACCTTC. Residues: CASSQEGPYYGYTF. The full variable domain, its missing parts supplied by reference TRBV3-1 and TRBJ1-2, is DTAVSQTPKYLVTQMGNDKSIKCEQNLGHDTMYWYKQDSKKFLKIMFSYNNKELIINETVPNRFSPKSPDKAHLNLHINSLELGDSAVYFCASSQEGPYYGYTFGSGTRLTVV.

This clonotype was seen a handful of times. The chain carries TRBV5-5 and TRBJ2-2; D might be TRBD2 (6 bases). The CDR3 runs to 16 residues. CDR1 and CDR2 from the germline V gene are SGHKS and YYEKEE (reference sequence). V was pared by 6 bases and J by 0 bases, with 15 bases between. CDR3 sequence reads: CASNQGRGSNTGELFF. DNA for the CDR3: TGTGCCAGCAACCAGGGTCGGGGGTCGAACACCGGGGAGCTGTTTTTT.

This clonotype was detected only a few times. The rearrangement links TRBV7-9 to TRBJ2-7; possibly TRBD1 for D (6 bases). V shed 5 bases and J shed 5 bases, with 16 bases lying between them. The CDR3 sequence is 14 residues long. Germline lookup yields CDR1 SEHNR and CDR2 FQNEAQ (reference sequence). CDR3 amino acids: CASSPPQTGHEQYF. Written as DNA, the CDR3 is TGTGCCAGCAGCCCCCCACAAACAGGGCACGAGCAGTACTTC.

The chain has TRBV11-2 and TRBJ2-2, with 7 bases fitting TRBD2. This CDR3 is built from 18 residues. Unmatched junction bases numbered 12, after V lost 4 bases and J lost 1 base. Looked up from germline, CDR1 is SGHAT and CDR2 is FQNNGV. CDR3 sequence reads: CASSSEQLATRNTGELFF. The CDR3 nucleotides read TGTGCCAGCAGCTCAGAACAACTAGCGACCAGGAACACCGGGGAGCTGTTTTTT.

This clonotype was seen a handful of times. The CDR3 coding sequence is TGTGCCAGCAGTCCCGGACTAGCGGGAGTTTCCGAGCAGTACTTC. Its translation is CASSPGLAGVSEQYF. The chain has TRBV27 and TRBJ2-7; 13 nucleotides agree with TRBD2. The CDR3 covers 15 residues. Germline CDR1 and CDR2: MNHEY and SMNVEV (reference sequence). Unmatched junction bases numbered 7, after V lost 5 bases and J lost 6 bases.

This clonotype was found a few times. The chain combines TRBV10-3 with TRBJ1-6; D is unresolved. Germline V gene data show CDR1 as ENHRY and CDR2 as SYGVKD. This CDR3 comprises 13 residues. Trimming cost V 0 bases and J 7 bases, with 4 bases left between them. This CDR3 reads CAISESNNSPLHF. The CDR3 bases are TGTGCCATCAGTGAGTCTAACAATTCACCCCTCCACTTT.